Listed here is a single T cell receptor beta chain. The target antigen is unknown. The sample is drawn from a study of shared clonotypes between healthy human individuals. The study, taken as a whole, reports: The study found roughly 5% of naive CD4 clonotypes shared across a few donors.

There were no recent acute infections or vaccinations among the donors, who were healthy HIV-negative adults. Trimming took 0 bases from V and 0 from J, leaving 14 bases between them. Germline-derived CDR1 and CDR2 are MGHDK and SYGVNS. CDR3 size: 17 residues. Some clones are missing from TCRdb's copy, which holds only in-frame ones; the method was immunoSEQ multiplex PCR. The sample includes some 350,000 clones, around two thirds seen only once; the top ten take 10%. This sequence was found in a man in his thirties or forties in good health. The sample comprised memory CD4+ T cells sorted from blood. Subset specified: CD45RA-negative fraction. This sequence joins TRBV25-1 and TRBJ1-1; D not certain. The CDR3 loop is CASSEYSGGRMNTEAFF. The CDR3 coding sequence is TGTGCCAGCAGTGAATATTCTGGTGGGCGGATGAACACTGAAGCTTTCTTT.